This T cell receptor (beta chain) was captured by sequencing in a study of cytomegalovirus exposure and HLA in healthy donors. Findings and limits, study-wide: The listing of 150 to 200 TCR beta chains classed them as cytomegalovirus-associated. Most observed TCR sequences were rare, whereas some public TCRs were detected in many donors.

The data were produced by immunoSEQ multiplex PCR, yet TCRdb's version contains in-frame clones alone and is incomplete. The table has about 120,000 clones, 89% seen once. Regarding this clone: Its antigen is undetermined.

This TCR was recovered from a woman in her late teens or twenties in good health and CMV-seronegative. The sample taken for sequencing was PBMCs.

DNA for the CDR3: TGTGCCAGCAGCCTAGGACAGGGGGGCTCCTATAATTCACCCCTCCACTTT. It codes for CASSLGQGGSYNSPLHF. V and J are TRBV7-9 and TRBJ1-6; 10 bases align to TRBD1. Germline V gene data show CDR1 as SEHNR and CDR2 as FQNEAQ (reference sequence). The junction had 4 bases not matched to a gene; V was cut back by 5 bases and J by 0 bases. CDR3 size: 17 residues. Filled out from reference TRBV7-9 and TRBJ1-6, the complete variable domain reads DTGVSQNPRHKITKRGQNVTFRCDPISEHNRLYWYRQTLGQGPEFLTYFQNEAQLEKSRLLSDRFSAERPKGSFSTLEIQRTEQGDSAMYLCASSLGQGGSYNSPLHFGNGTRLTVT.